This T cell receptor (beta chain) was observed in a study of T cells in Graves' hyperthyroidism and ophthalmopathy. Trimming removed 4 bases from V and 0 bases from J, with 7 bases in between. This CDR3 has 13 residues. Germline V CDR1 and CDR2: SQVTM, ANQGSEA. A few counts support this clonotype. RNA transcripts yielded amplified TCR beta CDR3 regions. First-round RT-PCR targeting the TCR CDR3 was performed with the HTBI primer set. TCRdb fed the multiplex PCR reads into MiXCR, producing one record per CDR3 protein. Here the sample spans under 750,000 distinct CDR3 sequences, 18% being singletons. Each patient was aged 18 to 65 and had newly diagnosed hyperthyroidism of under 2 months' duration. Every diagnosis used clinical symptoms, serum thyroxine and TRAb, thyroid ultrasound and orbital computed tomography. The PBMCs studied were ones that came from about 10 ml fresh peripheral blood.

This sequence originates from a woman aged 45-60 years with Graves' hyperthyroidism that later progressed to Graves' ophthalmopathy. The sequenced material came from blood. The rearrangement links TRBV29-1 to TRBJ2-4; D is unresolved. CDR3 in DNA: TGCAGCGTTGCCGGCGGAGCCAAAAACATTCAGTACTTC. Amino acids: CSVAGGAKNIQYF.